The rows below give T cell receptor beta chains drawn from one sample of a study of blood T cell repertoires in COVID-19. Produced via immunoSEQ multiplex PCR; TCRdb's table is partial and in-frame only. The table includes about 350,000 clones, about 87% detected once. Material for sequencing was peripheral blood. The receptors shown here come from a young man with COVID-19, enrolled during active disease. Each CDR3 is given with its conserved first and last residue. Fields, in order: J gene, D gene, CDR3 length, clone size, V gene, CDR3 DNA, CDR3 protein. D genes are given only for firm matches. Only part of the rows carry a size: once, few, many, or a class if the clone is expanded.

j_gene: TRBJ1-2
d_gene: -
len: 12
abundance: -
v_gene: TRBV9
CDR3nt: TGTGCCAGCAGCGTAGGGGACACTGGCTACACCTTC
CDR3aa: CASSVGDTGYTF

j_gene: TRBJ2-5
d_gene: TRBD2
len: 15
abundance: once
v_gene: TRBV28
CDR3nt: TGTGCCAGCAGTTTCGCGGGAGCAGGAGAGGAGACCCAGTACTTC
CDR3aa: CASSFAGAGEETQYF

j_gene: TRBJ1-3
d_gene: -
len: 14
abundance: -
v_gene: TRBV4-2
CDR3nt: TGTGCCAGCAGCCAAGGAAGGGGGGGAAACACCATATATTTT
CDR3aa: CASSQGRGGNTIYF

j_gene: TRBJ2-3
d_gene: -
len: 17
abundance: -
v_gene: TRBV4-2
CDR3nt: TGTGCCAGCAGCCCCCTGTTTGACGGGAGAGACACAGATACGCAGTATTTT
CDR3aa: CASSPLFDGRDTDTQYF

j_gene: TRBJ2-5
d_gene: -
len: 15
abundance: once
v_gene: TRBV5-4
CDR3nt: TGTGCCAGCAGCTTGGACAACAGGGCGGGAGAGACCCAGTACTTC
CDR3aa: CASSLDNRAGETQYF

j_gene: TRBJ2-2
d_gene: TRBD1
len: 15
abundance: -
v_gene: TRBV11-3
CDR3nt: TGTGCCAGCAGCTGGGGGACAGGAAGGACCGGGGAGCTGTTTTTT
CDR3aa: CASSWGTGRTGELFF

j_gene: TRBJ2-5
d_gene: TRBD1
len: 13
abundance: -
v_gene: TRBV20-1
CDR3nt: TGCAGTGCTAGTAGGGGACAGCAAGAGACCCAGTACTTC
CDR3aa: CSASRGQQETQYF

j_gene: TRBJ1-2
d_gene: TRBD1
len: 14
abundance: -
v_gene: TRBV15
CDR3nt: TGTGCCACCAGCAGGGGACAGGCGAGCTATGGCTACACCTTC
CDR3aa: CATSRGQASYGYTF

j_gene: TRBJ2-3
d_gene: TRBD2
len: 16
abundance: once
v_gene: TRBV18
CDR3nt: TGTGCCAGCTCACCGAACCGGGCCCACGGGGGGGATACGCAGTATTTT
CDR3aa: CASSPNRAHGGDTQYF

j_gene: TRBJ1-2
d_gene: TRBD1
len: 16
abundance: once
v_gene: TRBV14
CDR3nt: TGTGCCAGCAGCCTTCTGGACAGGGGGCCACTGACCGGCTACACCTTC
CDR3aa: CASSLLDRGPLTGYTF

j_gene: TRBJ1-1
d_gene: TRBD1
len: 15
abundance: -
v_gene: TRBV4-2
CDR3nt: TGTGCCAGCAGCCAAGTGAAGGGGGCGCAAACTGAAGCTTTCTTT
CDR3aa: CASSQVKGAQTEAFF

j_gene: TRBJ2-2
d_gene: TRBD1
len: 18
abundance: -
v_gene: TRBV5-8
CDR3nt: TGTGCCAGCAGCTCCCATACGACGGACAGGCCTAACACCGGGGAGCTGTTTTTT
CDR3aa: CASSSHTTDRPNTGELFF